A single sample is the source of the 22 T cell receptor beta chains below, sequenced in a study of control samples from healthy donors and cancer patients. Sequencing used immunoSEQ multiplex PCR; TCRdb keeps in-frame clones, though not all of them. The data contain tens of thousands of clones, about 80% of them singletons. Material for sequencing was blood. These receptors all stem from a man in his sixties or seventies in good health.

This chain connects TRBV2 to TRBJ2-3; possibly TRBD2 for D (6 bases). Trimming pared 6 bases from V and 2 bases from J, leaving 15 bases between. In germline, CDR1 is SNHLY, CDR2 FYNNEI. This CDR3 has 15 residues. The CDR3 spells CASRLTRGYTDTQYF. The CDR3 DNA follows: TGTGCCAGCAGGCTTACTCGGGGGTACACAGATACGCAGTATTTT.

This chain uses TRBV2 with TRBJ2-3; either TRBD1 or TRBD2 may fit D (5 bases each). Looked up from germline, CDR1 is SNHLY and CDR2 is FYNNEI. Trimming took off 5 bases at V and 6 bases at J, with 15 bases between the two ends. CDR3 length equals 14 residues. CDR3 amino acids: CASSPRGSGDTQYF. CDR3 DNA sequence: TGTGCCAGCAGTCCTCGGGGCTCCGGCGATACGCAGTATTTT.

The V gene is TRBV30, the J gene TRBJ1-3, with TRBD1 as a possible D gene (5 bases). This CDR3 has 13 residues. Germline values: CDR1 GTSNPN, CDR2 SVGIG (reference sequence). V shed 0 bases and J shed 2 bases, with 5 bases lying between them. The CDR3 reads CAWSVTAGNTIYF. The CDR3 nucleotides are TGTGCCTGGAGTGTGACAGCTGGAAACACCATATATTTT.

This chain uses TRBV18 with TRBJ2-7; 9 bases line up with TRBD1. Germline-derived CDR1 and CDR2 are KGHSH and LQKENI. The CDR3 runs to 15 residues. V was clipped by 4 bases and J by 0 bases; unmatched bases: 4. Here the CDR3 DNA reads TGTGCCAGCTCACTCGGACAGGGGCTCTCCTACGAGCAGTACTTC. This encodes CASSLGQGLSYEQYF.

The chain couples TRBV12-3 or TRBV12-4 to TRBJ2-7; unclear D gene. The CDR3 contains 12 residues. V was clipped by 2 bases and J by 3 bases, with 5 bases between them. The CDR3 protein is CASSLTGYEQYF. CDR3 nucleotides: TGTGCCAGCAGTTTAACCGGCTACGAGCAGTACTTC.

The genes are TRBV3-1 (or the pseudogene TRBV3-2) and TRBJ1-2; no clear D. Germline assignment: CDR1 LGHDT and CDR2 YNNKEL (reference sequence). Trimming left V 2 bases short and J 4 bases short, with 8 bases between. The CDR3 sequence is 13 residues long. CDR3 protein: CASSQNPRYGYTF. CDR3 coding DNA: TGTGCCAGCAGCCAAAATCCCCGCTATGGCTACACCTTC.

V usage is TRBV11-2 and J usage is TRBJ2-1, with TRBD1 as a possible D gene (6 bases). CDR3 length: 13 amino acids. CDR1 and CDR2 from the germline V gene are SGHAT and FQNNGV. Trimming took off 5 bases at V and 4 bases at J, with 9 bases between the two ends. This CDR3 reads CASSTDRYNEQFF. CDR3 DNA sequence: TGTGCCAGCAGCACCGACAGGTACAATGAGCAGTTCTTC.

The V and J genes are TRBV5-8 and TRBJ2-1; perhaps TRBD2 as D (6 bases). Trimming left V 4 bases short and J 10 bases short, with 15 bases between. Germline CDR1 SGHTS, CDR2 YDEGEE. The CDR3 has 13 residues. The CDR3: CASSRRDSAEQFF. The CDR3 nucleotides read TGTGCCAGCAGCCGCCGGGACTCCGCAGAGCAGTTCTTC. The full variable domain, its missing parts supplied by reference TRBV5-8 and TRBJ2-1, is EAGVTQSPTHLIKTRGQQATLRCSPISGHTSVYWYQQALGLGLQFLLWYDEGEERNRGNFPPRFSGRQFPNYSSELNVNALELEDSALYLCASSRRDSAEQFFGPGTRLTVL.

This chain links TRBV3-1 (or the pseudogene TRBV3-2) with TRBJ2-1; the match to TRBD1 covers 11 bases. There are 18 residues in the CDR3. Trimming at V came to 0 bases and at J to 6 bases, leaving 10 bases not matched to a gene. Germline assignment: CDR1 LGHDT and CDR2 YNNKEL (reference sequence). This chain's CDR3 is CASSQDAVGTGGFNEQFF. The DNA for the CDR3 is TGTGCCAGCAGCCAAGACGCTGTGGGGACAGGGGGATTCAATGAGCAGTTCTTC.

This clone was counted a single time. The CDR3 DNA reads TGTGCCGTGAAGGGTGGGAGTGAGCAGTTCTTC. It translates to CAVKGGSEQFF. V is TRBV28 and J is TRBJ2-1; perhaps TRBD2 as D (5 bases). The ends were cut back, 11 bases at V and 9 bases at J, with 14 bases in the middle. This CDR3 spans 11 amino acids. From germline, CDR1 is MDHEN and CDR2 SYDVKM. Supplemented by reference TRBV28 and TRBJ2-1, the full variable domain reads DVKVTQSSRYLVKRTGEKVFLECVQDMDHENMFWYRQDPGLGLRLIYFSYDVKMKEKGDIPEGYSVSREKKERFSLILESASTNQTSMYLCAVKGGSEQFFGPGTRLTVL.

The V gene is TRBV7-3, the J gene TRBJ2-7; 7 bases agree with TRBD2. The trim removed 5 bases at V and 4 bases at J, leaving 8 bases unmatched. The length of the CDR3 is 14 residues. The germline V gene has CDR1 SGHTA and CDR2 FQGTGA. In nucleotides, the CDR3 is TGTGCCAGCAGCCCGGACAACGGGAGGTACGAGCAGTACTTC. Its translation: CASSPDNGRYEQYF.

This clone was observed a single time. This chain connects TRBV6-1 to TRBJ2-1; 7 bases align to TRBD2. V lost 2 bases and J lost 3; bases outside the gene matches: 7. The CDR3 runs 16 residues. Germline V gene lookup returns CDR1 MNHNS and CDR2 SASEGT. CDR3 coding DNA: TGTGCCAGCAGTGAATCCCTCTGGGGGGGCTACAATGAGCAGTTCTTC. Translated: CASSESLWGGYNEQFF.

This clone turned up a few times. CDR3 bases: TGTGCCAGCAGCTTGGGACAGGGAATTGGTCAGCCCCAGCATTTT. This sequence encodes CASSLGQGIGQPQHF. The genes are TRBV5-4 and TRBJ1-5; 7 positions agree with TRBD1. There are 15 residues in the CDR3. The junction had 6 bases not matched to a gene; V was cut back by 0 bases and J by 6 bases. Looked up from germline, CDR1 is SGHNT and CDR2 is YYREEE (reference sequence).

The chain is built from TRBV2 and TRBJ2-4; the D call may be TRBD1 or TRBD2 (7 bases each). There are 15 residues in the CDR3. The ends were cut back, 8 bases at V and 9 bases at J, with 23 bases in the middle. Germline V gene sequence: CDR1 SNHLY, CDR2 FYNNEI. CDR3 coding DNA: TGTGCCAGCCAAGTGATCCCAGGGGGGGGTGGCATTCAGTACTTC. It specifies CASQVIPGGGGIQYF.

The chain carries TRBV5-6 and TRBJ2-1; 8 bases fit TRBD2. This CDR3 comprises 16 residues. J lost 0 bases, V lost 5 bases, and 7 bases had no gene match. Germline CDR1 SGHDT, CDR2 YYEEEE. The CDR3 here is CASRIAGSSSYNEQFF. As DNA, the CDR3 is TGTGCCAGCAGGATAGCGGGGTCAAGCTCCTACAATGAGCAGTTCTTC.

This clone appeared a single time. In nucleotides, the CDR3 is TGTGCCACCAGTGCCACGGACAAAAGGTTCTTC. The encoded protein is CATSATDKRFF. V gene TRBV24-1 combines with J gene TRBJ2-1; possibly TRBD1 for D (5 bases). The CDR3 consists of 11 residues. CDR1 and CDR2 from the germline V gene are KGHDR and SFDVKD. Deletions cut 5 bases from V and 15 bases from J, with 13 bases between.

The V call is TRBV14, the J call TRBJ2-5; D is tentatively TRBD1 or TRBD2 (5 bases each). Per the germline V gene, CDR1 is SGHDN and CDR2 is FVKESK. Trimming shortened V by 4 bases and J by 2 bases, and 23 bases separated the two germline ends. The CDR3 spans 18 residues. The CDR3 DNA reads as TGTGCCAGCAGCCGGGGGACCAGGAGCTCGGGGATACAAGAGACCCAGTACTTC. This codes for CASSRGTRSSGIQETQYF.

The chain employs TRBV28 and TRBJ1-1, with TRBD1 identical over 11 bases. Trimming cost V 4 bases and J 2 bases; bases outside gene matches: 0. Per germline, CDR1 MDHEN and CDR2 SYDVKM. The CDR3 extends over 14 amino acids. The CDR3 here is CASSWTGGNTEAFF. CDR3 bases: TGTGCCAGCAGTTGGACAGGGGGCAACACTGAAGCTTTCTTT.

A single count supports this clone. This chain connects TRBV2 to TRBJ1-2; 9 bases line up with TRBD1. CDR1 and CDR2 from the germline V gene are SNHLY and FYNNEI. The CDR3 is 15 residues long. V gave up 4 bases and J gave up 2 bases; unmatched junction bases: 5. DNA for the CDR3: TGTGCCAGCAGTGGTTTGGGACAGGGCAACTATGGCTACACCTTC. This translates into CASSGLGQGNYGYTF.

The rearrangement links TRBV27 to TRBJ2-1, with 13 bases fitting TRBD2. The CDR3 has 17 amino acids. The ends lost 4 bases at V and 6 bases at J; junction bases unmatched: 9. CDR1 is MNHEY, CDR2 SMNVEV, per germline (reference sequence). CDR3 residues: CASSSGLAGVRSNEQFF. The DNA of the CDR3 is TGTGCCAGCAGTTCCGGACTAGCGGGAGTAAGAAGCAATGAGCAGTTCTTC.

This sequence joins TRBV7-2 and TRBJ1-6; perhaps TRBD1 as D (6 bases). This CDR3 has 15 residues. V lost 6 bases to trimming and J lost 7 bases, with 16 bases between them. The V gene's germline CDR1 is SGHTA and CDR2 FQGNSA. The CDR3 protein is CASRFLQGYNSPLHF. The CDR3 DNA sequence: TGTGCCAGCAGATTCTTACAGGGTTACAATTCACCCCTCCACTTT.

The chain carries TRBV14 and TRBJ2-1, with D unclear. This CDR3 comprises 14 residues. The V end was cut by 3 bases, the J end by 7 bases, with 13 bases between. Per the germline V gene, CDR1 is SGHDN and CDR2 is FVKESK. CDR3 DNA: TGTGCCAGCAGCCAGCAAAGGCCGCCTAATGAGCAGTTCTTC. Protein sequence: CASSQQRPPNEQFF.